The 31 T cell receptor beta chains reported below all come from one sample, sequenced in a study of vaccination and CD4 T cells after COVID-19. No antigen has been assigned to these receptors. Cultured CD4+ T-cell DNA underwent Oncomine TCR Beta short-read sequencing. TCRdb passed the PCR reads through MiXCR, listing each CDR3 protein once. The sample holds around 14,000 distinct CDR3 sequences, more than 45% seen once. Treatment meaning: approximately nine-day PBMC culture with coronavirus spike peptide pools or control peptides (ViraFEST assay). Specimen: CD4+ T cells from blood, cultured in vitro. Receptors were obtained from a human donor who had recovered from COVID-19.

The rearrangement joins TRBV21-1 to TRBJ2-7; the table's D call, TRBD1, was not checked against the DNA. TRBV21-1 is a known pseudogene. CDR3 length: 16 amino acids. In DNA, the CDR3 is TGTGCCAGCAGCAAAGTCTGGAACAGGGAGCCTCGCGAGCAGTACTTC. As protein: CASSKVWNREPREQYF.

The chain joins TRBV6-1 to TRBJ1-2, with D unclear. This CDR3 spans 12 amino acids. Trimming cost V 1 base and J 13 bases, with 13 bases left between them. The germline CDR1 and CDR2 sequences are MNHNS and SASEGT. In nucleotides, the CDR3 is TGTGCCAGCAGTGAAGTAGGCGTTTACTGCACCTTC. It specifies CASSEVGVYCTF.

In regard to this clonotype: It differs at one base from a far larger clone, so likely a read error. The J gene is TRBJ2-1, the V gene TRBV7-2; D not resolved. The better agreement between TRBJ2-7 and the DNA end casts doubt on the J call. The germline CDR1 and CDR2 sequences are SGHTA and FQGNSA. CDR3 size: 14 residues. The DNA for the CDR3 is TGTGCCAGCAGCTTAACCTGGGATTACTACGAGCAGTACTTC. This encodes CASSLTWDYYEQYF.

The genes are TRBV19 and TRBJ1-1; no reliable D call. The ends were cut back, 5 bases at V and 4 bases at J, with 20 bases in the middle. The germline V gene has CDR1 LNHDA and CDR2 SQIVND (reference sequence). CDR3 length: 16 amino acids. DNA for the CDR3: TGTGCCAGTAGTTCCCGGGCCCCCCTCTTGAGCACTGAAGCTTTCTTT. It translates to CASSSRAPLLSTEAFF.

This clonotype ranks as medium-sized. V gene TRBV6-2 or TRBV6-3 combines with J gene TRBJ1-2; D is uncertain. V lost 2 bases, J lost 4 bases, and 5 bases lay in between. This CDR3 comprises 12 residues. Looked up from germline, CDR1 is MNHEY and CDR2 is SVGEGT. DNA for the CDR3: TGTGCCAGCAGTTACCTGCTCTATGGCTACACCTTC. Translating gives CASSYLLYGYTF.

The table lists this clonotype with a few counts. This sequence joins TRBV27 and TRBJ2-7; 7 nucleotides align to TRBD1. Germline V lookup: CDR1 MNHEY, CDR2 SMNVEV (reference sequence). There are 15 residues in the CDR3. V shed 5 bases and J 5 bases; nucleotides not matched to a gene: 12. In DNA, the CDR3 is TGTGCCAGCAGTCCCACCAGACAGGGTTGGAACGAGCAGTACTTC. It encodes CASSPTRQGWNEQYF.

This sequence joins TRBV19 and TRBJ1-1, with 9 positions matching TRBD1. This CDR3 is 14 amino acids long. In germline, CDR1 is LNHDA, CDR2 SQIVND (reference sequence). V was pared by 7 bases and J by 4 bases, with 7 bases of the junction left unmatched. The CDR3 nucleotides read TGTGCCAGTACCTGGACAGGGGTGAGCACTGAAGCTTTCTTT. Residues: CASTWTGVSTEAFF.

This clonotype has just a few counts. This chain uses TRBV20-1 with TRBJ2-7; TRBD2 agrees at 13 bases. The CDR3 has 13 residues. The germline V gene encodes CDR1 DFQATT and CDR2 SNEGSKA (reference sequence). Losses at the gene ends were 7 bases for V and 4 bases for J; bases not matched to a gene: 4. CDR3 amino acids: CSVTTSGGYEQYF. The CDR3 DNA reads as TGCAGTGTCACGACTAGCGGGGGGTACGAGCAGTACTTC.

The chain combines TRBV6-1 with TRBJ1-6; possibly TRBD1 for D (6 bases). The CDR3 is made up of 14 amino acids. V lost 5 bases to trimming and J lost 12 bases, with 17 bases between them. The germline V gene encodes CDR1 MNHNS and CDR2 SASEGT. The CDR3 region has the DNA TGTGCCAGCAGTCCACGCAGGGGATTTGGACCCCTCCACTTT. Protein product: CASSPRRGFGPLHF.

By sample fraction, this clonotype is large (0.1 to 1%). The chain employs TRBV7-8 and TRBJ1-5; D call uncertain. Trimming left V 5 bases short and J 2 bases short, with 10 bases between. Germline-derived CDR1 and CDR2 are SGHVS and FQNEAQ. This CDR3 has 14 residues. The CDR3 sequence is CASSPREGNQPQHF. In DNA, the CDR3 is TGTGCCAGCAGCCCCCGGGAGGGCAATCAGCCCCAGCATTTT.

J is TRBJ2-7 and V is TRBV28; the match to TRBD2 covers 10 bases. Germline V gene lookup returns CDR1 MDHEN and CDR2 SYDVKM. This CDR3 region has 18 residues. Germline trimming cut 4 bases from V and 1 base from J; bases unmatched to any gene: 13. The CDR3 DNA follows: TGTGCCAGCAGTTCTAGCGGGAGTTGGTCGACGTTATCCTACGAGCAGTACTTC. Amino acids: CASSSSGSWSTLSYEQYF.

The chain uses TRBV2 and TRBJ2-3; D might be TRBD2 (6 bases). The CDR3 totals 14 residues. V dropped 4 bases and J dropped 4 bases, with 12 bases sitting between them. Germline-derived CDR1 and CDR2 are SNHLY and FYNNEI. The CDR3 nucleotides are TGTGCCAGCAGTGCCACCGGGGGAGCAGATACGCAGTATTTT. Protein product: CASSATGGADTQYF.

The V call is TRBV12-3 or TRBV12-4, the J call TRBJ1-3, with 7 nucleotides matching TRBD1. With V trimmed by 6 bases and J by 4 bases, 6 bases remained unmatched. The CDR3 has 14 amino acids. This chain's CDR3 is CASRRTGGGNTIYF. Written as DNA, the CDR3 is TGTGCCAGCAGACGGACAGGCGGAGGAAACACCATATATTTT.

The chain is built from TRBV4-3 and TRBJ2-3, with D perhaps matching TRBD2 (5 bases). V lost 6 bases and J 4 bases, leaving 14 bases between the germline ends. CDR1 is LGHNA and CDR2 is YSLEER in the germline V gene. The CDR3 has 14 residues. This chain's CDR3 is CASSTSPGADTQYF. The CDR3 region has the DNA TGCGCCAGCAGTACTTCACCCGGGGCAGATACGCAGTATTTT.

This chain connects TRBV6-2 or TRBV6-3 to TRBJ1-2; D gene unclear. V was clipped by 8 bases and J by 4 bases, with 11 bases between them. There are 12 residues in the CDR3. The germline gives CDR1 MNHEY, CDR2 SVGEGT. The CDR3 DNA follows: TGTGCCAGCGAAACAGTAGTCTATGGCTACACCTTC. Translating it yields CASETVVYGYTF.

In this sample, this clonotype turned up a few times. This chain uses TRBV19 with TRBJ1-1, with TRBD1 identical over 12 bases. Germline trimming cut 9 bases from V and 0 bases from J; bases unmatched to any gene: 8. The CDR3 consists of 16 residues. Germline V gene data show CDR1 as LNHDA and CDR2 as SQIVND (reference sequence). CDR3 in amino acids: CASWDRGPTMNTEAFF. As DNA, the CDR3 is TGTGCCAGCTGGGACAGGGGGCCAACAATGAACACTGAAGCTTTCTTT.

The CDR3 region has the DNA TGTGCCAGCAGCTCCCGGGGGAACACTGAAGCTTTCTTT. Translation gives CASSSRGNTEAFF. V gene TRBV7-2 combines with J gene TRBJ1-1; D remains ambiguous. CDR3 size: 13 residues. V lost 4 bases, J lost 1 base, and 7 bases lay in between. CDR1 is SGHTA, CDR2 FQGNSA, per germline.

V usage is TRBV7-9 and J usage is TRBJ1-1, with 8 bases fitting TRBD1. Trimming at V came to 5 bases and at J to 3 bases, leaving 5 bases not matched to a gene. CDR3 length equals 14 residues. Germline V gives CDR1 SEHNR, CDR2 FQNEAQ (reference sequence). The CDR3 nucleotides are TGTGCCAGCAGCCAGGGACAGGCCGACACTGAAGCTTTCTTT. Its translation is CASSQGQADTEAFF.

This clonotype has a handful of counts. The chain carries TRBV5-4 and TRBJ1-2; D is perhaps TRBD1 (5 bases). The V end was cut by 9 bases, the J end by 3 bases, with 18 bases between. Germline values: CDR1 SGHNT, CDR2 YYREEE (reference sequence). The CDR3 is made up of 14 amino acids. CDR3 nucleotides: TGTGCCACCCAGCCAAAGGGGTTTTACTATGGCTACACCTTC. Residues: CATQPKGFYYGYTF.

This clonotype was observed a handful of times. The chain has TRBV20-1 and TRBJ1-2; 9 nucleotides match TRBD1. The CDR3 is made up of 15 amino acids. CDR1 is DFQATT, CDR2 SNEGSKA, per germline (reference sequence). V shed 6 bases and J 0 bases; nucleotides not matched to a gene: 8. In nucleotides, the CDR3 is TGCAGTGCGGCGAGGACAGGGGCAGCTAACTATGGCTACACCTTC. Translating gives CSAARTGAANYGYTF.

In this sample, this clonotype turned up a few times. Here the CDR3 reads CASSLVGTAPNEQYF. In DNA, the CDR3 is TGTGCCAGCAGTTTAGTTGGGACAGCTCCTAACGAGCAGTACTTC. The rearrangement joins TRBV12-3 or TRBV12-4 to TRBJ2-7; 7 nucleotides align to TRBD1. The V segment lost 1 base and the J segment 5 bases; nucleotides outside the gene matches: 8. The CDR3 consists of 15 residues.

The genes are TRBV27 and TRBJ2-3; maybe TRBD1 (6 bases). Germline CDR1 and CDR2: MNHEY and SMNVEV (reference sequence). Trimming pared 4 bases from V and 1 base from J, leaving 18 bases between. The CDR3 length is 17 residues. Here the CDR3 DNA reads TGTGCCAGCAGTTCCCCCTCCGGGACAAGACGCACAGATACGCAGTATTTT. It translates to CASSSPSGTRRTDTQYF.

The J gene is TRBJ2-1, the V gene TRBV7-3, with TRBD2 matching 9 bases. CDR3 size: 16 residues. CDR1 is SGHTA and CDR2 is FQGTGA in the germline V gene. The V gene end was trimmed by 1 base and the J gene end by 5 bases; junction bases not matched to a gene: 6. The CDR3 spells CASSLRGAGGDNEQFF. CDR3 nucleotide sequence: TGTGCCAGCAGCTTAAGAGGGGCGGGAGGGGACAATGAGCAGTTCTTC.

This clonotype was counted only a few times. The J gene is TRBJ2-2, the V gene TRBV15; no reliable D call. Germline values: CDR1 LNHNV, CDR2 YYDKDF (reference sequence). CDR3 length: 14 residues. The ends were cut back, 4 bases at V and 5 bases at J, with 11 bases in the middle. The CDR3 region is CATSTRRETGELFF. The CDR3, as DNA: TGTGCCACCAGCACGAGGAGAGAGACCGGGGAGCTGTTTTTT.

This clonotype turned up a few times. V and J are TRBV6-2 or TRBV6-3 and TRBJ1-5; maybe TRBD1 (5 bases). The CDR3 extends over 13 amino acids. The V and J ends lost 2 bases and 5 bases respectively, with 7 bases between them. Germline CDR1 MNHEY, CDR2 SVGEGT. The CDR3 here is CASSYRDYQPQHF. The CDR3 DNA is TGTGCCAGCAGTTACCGGGACTATCAGCCCCAGCATTTT.

This sequence joins TRBV7-2 and TRBJ1-2; 7 bases map to TRBD1. CDR1 is SGHTA and CDR2 is FQGNSA in the germline V gene. V shed 5 bases, J shed 4 bases, and the junction held 7 bases outside the gene matches. The CDR3 has 14 residues. CDR3 sequence (DNA): TGTGCCAGCAGCCGGACAGGAGCCCTCTATGGCTACACCTTC. Translated: CASSRTGALYGYTF.

The chain is built from TRBV25-1 and TRBJ1-4, with TRBD1 matching over 10 bases. The germline CDR1 and CDR2 sequences are MGHDK and SYGVNS. With 4 bases clipped from V and 7 bases from J, the junction kept 0 bases outside the gene matches. The length of the CDR3 is 13 residues. CDR3 region: CASSGTGGEKLFF. CDR3 nucleotide sequence: TGTGCCAGCAGTGGGACAGGGGGTGAAAAACTGTTTTTT.

CDR3 loop: CASSPLERIGYGYTF. The CDR3 bases are TGTGCCAGCAGTCCACTTGAAAGGATCGGCTATGGCTACACCTTC. The chain couples TRBV12-3 or TRBV12-4 to TRBJ1-2, with D unclear. The CDR3 covers 15 residues. The V and J ends lost 5 bases and 4 bases respectively, with 17 bases between them.

The gene calls are TRBV6-1 and TRBJ1-5; a possible D gene is TRBD1 (5 bases). The CDR3 has 16 amino acids. Trimming took off 6 bases at V and 3 bases at J, with 18 bases between the two ends. Per germline, CDR1 MNHNS and CDR2 SASEGT. CDR3 sequence reads: CASRRGPGLPNQPQHF. The DNA for the CDR3 is TGTGCCAGCAGGAGGGGACCTGGGCTCCCCAATCAGCCCCAGCATTTT.

The table lists this clonotype with a count of one. The J gene is TRBJ1-6, the V gene TRBV27; D ambiguous. Germline V CDR1 and CDR2: MNHEY, SMNVEV (reference sequence). The CDR3 runs 14 residues. The V end was cut by 5 bases, the J end by 0 bases, with 5 bases between. CDR3 coding DNA: TGTGCCAGCAGTGGGAGCTCCTATAATTCACCCCTCCACTTT. It translates to CASSGSSYNSPLHF.

This clonotype is classed as medium-sized (0.01 to 0.1%). The gene calls are TRBV6-1 and TRBJ1-2; TRBD1 matches 10 bases. The CDR3 has 14 amino acids. V gave up 5 bases and J gave up 8 bases; unmatched junction bases: 8. The V gene's germline CDR1 is MNHNS and CDR2 SASEGT. CDR3 region: CASSTYDRGQGYTF. In DNA, the CDR3 is TGTGCCAGCAGTACCTACGACAGGGGGCAAGGCTACACCTTC.